This T cell receptor beta chain was observed in a study of PD-1 blockade in classical Hodgkin lymphoma. Across the whole study: Intravenous nivolumab at 3 mg/kg was given to patients every 2 weeks. Study-wide results and caveats: Differences between repertoires have undefined causes, possibly disease activity or prior therapy.

As to this clone: The antigen remains unidentified.

The CDR3 runs to 12 residues. Germline assignment: CDR1 SNHLY and CDR2 FYNNEI. The V end was cut by 8 bases, the J end by 4 bases, with 8 bases between. Time point specified: cycle 4 day 1 (C4D1), after 6 weeks of nivolumab. With no exception, relapse followed autologous stem cell transplantation in all patients, and brentuximab vedotin exposure varied. This table comes from immunoSEQ multiplex PCR, and its TCRdb copy is limited to in-frame clones, with some not included. This sample has around 25,000 clones, with 84% found just once. The TCR was taken from a human donor with classical Hodgkin lymphoma. The sequencing used peripheral blood mononuclear cells (PBMCs), collected before the fourth cycle of nivolumab. This chain joins TRBV2 and TRBJ1-4; D call uncertain. The CDR3 DNA sequence: TGTGCCAGCGCACAGTATAATGAAAAACTGTTTTTT. This gives the protein CASAQYNEKLFF. The full variable domain, with the rest looked up from reference TRBV2 and TRBJ1-4, is EPEVTQTPSHQVTQMGQEVILRCVPISNHLYFYWYRQILGQKVEFLVSFYNNEISEKSEIFDDQFSVERPDGSNFTLKIRSTKLEDSAMYFCASAQYNEKLFFGSGTQLSVL.